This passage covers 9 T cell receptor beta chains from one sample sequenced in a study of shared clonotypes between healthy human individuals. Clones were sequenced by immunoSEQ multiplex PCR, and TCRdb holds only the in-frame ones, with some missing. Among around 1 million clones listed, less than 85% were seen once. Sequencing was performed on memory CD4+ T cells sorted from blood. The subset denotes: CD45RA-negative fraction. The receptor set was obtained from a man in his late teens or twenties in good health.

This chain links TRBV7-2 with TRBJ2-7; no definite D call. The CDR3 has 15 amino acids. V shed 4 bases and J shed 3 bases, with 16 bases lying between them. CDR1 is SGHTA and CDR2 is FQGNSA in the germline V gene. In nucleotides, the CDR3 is TGTGCCAGCAGCTCAAACCCGGGTGGAAACTACGAGCAGTACTTC. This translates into CASSSNPGGNYEQYF. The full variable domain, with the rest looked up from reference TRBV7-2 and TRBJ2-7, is GAGVSQSPSNKVTEKGKDVELRCDPISGHTALYWYRQSLGQGLEFLIYFQGNSAPDKSGLPSDRFSAERTGGSVSTLTIQRTQQEDSAVYLCASSSNPGGNYEQYFGPGTRLTVT.

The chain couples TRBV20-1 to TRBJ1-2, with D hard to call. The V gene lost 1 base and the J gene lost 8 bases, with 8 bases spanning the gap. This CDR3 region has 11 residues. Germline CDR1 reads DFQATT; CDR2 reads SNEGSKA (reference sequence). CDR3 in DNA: TGCAGTGCTAGAGGGGGTTCGGGCTACACCTTC. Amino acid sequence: CSARGGSGYTF.

CDR3 region: CASSLYYGNTIYF. In DNA, the CDR3 is TGTGCCAGCAGCTTGTACTACGGAAACACCATATATTTT. The V and J genes are TRBV5-8 and TRBJ1-3; D is uncertain. The CDR3 spans 13 residues. The germline gives CDR1 SGHTS, CDR2 YDEGEE. V gave up 1 base and J gave up 4 bases, with 6 bases separating them.

CDR3 residues: CASSYSGGSKPQHF. The CDR3 DNA follows: TGTGCCAGCAGTTACTCGGGGGGTTCGAAGCCCCAGCATTTT. The chain is built from TRBV6-6 and TRBJ1-5, with D maybe TRBD1 (5 bases). V was cut by 0 bases and J by 8 bases, with 11 bases left in between. The germline V gene has CDR1 MNHNY and CDR2 SVGAGI (reference sequence). The CDR3 extends over 14 amino acids.

The CDR3 DNA reads TGTGCCAGCAGTTACGGACAGGGCGGAGCGGAGCTGTTTTTT. Translated, it gives CASSYGQGGAELFF. The chain has TRBV6-5 and TRBJ2-2, with 8 bases identical to TRBD1. J gave up 10 bases and V 2 bases, and 6 bases lay outside the gene matches. Germline V gene lookup returns CDR1 MNHEY and CDR2 SVGAGI. There are 14 residues in the CDR3.

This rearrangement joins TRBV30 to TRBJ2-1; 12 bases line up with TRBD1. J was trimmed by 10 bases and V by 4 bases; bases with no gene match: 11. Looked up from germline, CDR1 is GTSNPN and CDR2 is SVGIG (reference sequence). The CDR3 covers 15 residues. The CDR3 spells CAWTHWDRGRQEQFF. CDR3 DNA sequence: TGTGCCTGGACCCACTGGGACAGGGGGCGACAGGAGCAGTTCTTC.

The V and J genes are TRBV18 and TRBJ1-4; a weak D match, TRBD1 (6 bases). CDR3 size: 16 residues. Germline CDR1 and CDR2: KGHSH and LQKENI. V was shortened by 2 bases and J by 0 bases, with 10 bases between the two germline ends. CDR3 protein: CASSPNGGSTNEKLFF. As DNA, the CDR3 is TGTGCCAGCTCACCAAATGGGGGCTCAACTAATGAAAAACTGTTTTTT.

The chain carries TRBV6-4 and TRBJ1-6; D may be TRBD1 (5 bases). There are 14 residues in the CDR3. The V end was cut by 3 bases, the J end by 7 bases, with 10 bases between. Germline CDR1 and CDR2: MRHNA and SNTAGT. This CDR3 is CASSEAGTNSPLHF. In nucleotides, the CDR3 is TGTGCCAGCAGTGAGGCGGGGACCAATTCACCCCTCCACTTT.

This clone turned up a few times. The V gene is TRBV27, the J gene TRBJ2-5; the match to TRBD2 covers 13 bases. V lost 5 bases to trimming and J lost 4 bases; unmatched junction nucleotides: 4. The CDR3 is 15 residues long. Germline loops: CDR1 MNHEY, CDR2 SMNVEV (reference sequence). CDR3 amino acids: CASSTLAGGIETQYF. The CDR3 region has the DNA TGTGCCAGCAGTACACTAGCGGGAGGGATAGAGACCCAGTACTTC.